This T cell receptor beta chain came from a study of response to subunit inactivated influenza vaccine. The study's findings and limits: With each seasonal influenza vaccination, the authors suggested, few new T cells are recruited.

This clonotype appeared a few times. Its antigen is currently unknown. The CDR3 runs to 15 residues. The V gene end was trimmed by 1 base and the J gene end by 2 bases; junction bases not matched to a gene: 8. Looked up from germline, CDR1 is DFQATT and CDR2 is SNEGSKA (reference sequence). TCRdb itself ran the RT-PCR reads through MiXCR, one entry per CDR3 protein. The sample has about 520,000 distinct CDR3 sequences; more than 7% are singletons. This TCR was recovered from a man between 50 and 69 years old who received an inactivated influenza vaccine. Sample: PBMCs from blood, taken less than 30 months after vaccination. The rearrangement uses TRBV20-1 and TRBJ2-7; 7 nucleotides line up with TRBD2. As DNA, the CDR3 is TGCAGTGCTAGAGGCGGCGGGAGTATGGCCTACGAGCAGTACTTC. Translation: CSARGGGSMAYEQYF.